The 10 T cell receptor beta chains presented below share a single source sample, sequenced in a study of breast tumors, draining lymph nodes, adjacent tissues. Each CDR3 protein gets one entry after TCRdb re-called the multiplex PCR reads with MiXCR. This sample has about 300,000 distinct CDR3 sequences, with 30% found just once. Breast cancer patients provided tissue from their axillary draining lymph nodes. Sequencing was carried out using axillary lymph node tissue. These receptors were taken from a female donor with breast cancer. Some clones in this sample may be carry-over from other donors' samples.

This clonotype was seen at least ten times. V usage is TRBV11-1 and J usage is TRBJ2-2; D is tentatively TRBD1 or TRBD2 (5 bases each). V gave up 7 bases and J gave up 3 bases, with 12 bases separating them. Germline V CDR1 and CDR2: SGHAT, FQDESV (reference sequence). CDR3 length: 14 amino acids. In nucleotides, the CDR3 is TGTGCCAGCACCAGGGACCCAGACACCGGGGAGCTGTTTTTT. Translation: CASTRDPDTGELFF.

This clonotype occurred many times. The gene calls are TRBV20-1 and TRBJ2-3, with D possibly being TRBD1 or TRBD2 (5 bases each). Germline V gives CDR1 DFQATT, CDR2 SNEGSKA (reference sequence). V gave up 3 bases and J gave up 1 base, with 14 bases separating them. The CDR3 contains 15 residues. CDR3 nucleotides: TGCAGTGCTAGTGGGGACCTCAAGGGCACAGATACGCAGTATTTT. Translated, it gives CSASGDLKGTDTQYF.

Comments on this clonotype: One end of the junction does not line up with germline, which may come from a read error. This chain connects TRBV5-1 to TRBJ2-6, with D perhaps TRBD1 or TRBD2 (5 bases each). Germline values: CDR1 SGHRS, CDR2 YFSETQ. The CDR3 extends over 17 amino acids. The CDR3 loop reads CASSYAGTASGANVPTF. CDR3 sequence (DNA): TGCGCCAGCAGCTACGCCGGGACCGCCTCTGGGGCCAACGTCCCGACCTTC. Combining the CDR3 with reference TRBV5-1 and TRBJ2-6 gives the whole variable domain KAGVTQTPRYLIKTRGQQVTLSCSPISGHRSVSWYQQTPGQGLQFLFEYFSETQRNKGNFPGRFSGRQFSNSRSEMNVSTLELGDSALYLCASSYAGTASGANVPTFGAGSRLTVL.

This clonotype was seen at least ten times. The rearrangement links TRBV9 to TRBJ2-2; 12 bases are a match to TRBD2. CDR1 and CDR2 (germline): SGDLS, YYNGEE. V lost 0 bases to trimming and J lost 3 bases; unmatched junction nucleotides: 6. CDR3 length equals 18 residues. CDR3 residues: CASSVGLAGGGYTGELFF. In nucleotides, the CDR3 is TGTGCCAGCAGCGTAGGGCTAGCGGGAGGGGGGTACACCGGGGAGCTGTTTTTT.

For this clonotype: A much larger clone lies one base from this, so it may be a read error. This chain joins TRBV11-2 and TRBJ2-4; 13 bases map to TRBD2. Germline CDR1 and CDR2: SGHAT and FQNNGV. The CDR3 has 18 amino acids. The CDR3 DNA reads as TGTGCCAGCAGCACCGGGACTAGCGGGACGTGGGCCAAAGACATTCAGTACTTC. Protein product: CASSTGTSGTWAKDIQYF.

Here the CDR3 reads CASSPRTFDPYNEQFF. The CDR3 DNA reads as TGTGCCAGCAGTCCGAGGACCTTTGATCCTTACAATGAGCAGTTCTTC. The chain combines TRBV27 with TRBJ2-1; the D is unclear. V lost 5 bases and J lost 4, with 18 bases in between. Germline CDR1 is MNHEY and CDR2 is SMNVEV (reference sequence). The CDR3 loop spans 16 amino acids.

This clonotype was observed at least ten times. The CDR3 protein is CATKGGVPSGEQFF. The DNA for the CDR3 is TGTGCCACCAAAGGGGGTGTCCCGAGTGGTGAGCAGTTCTTC. The chain carries TRBV24-1 and TRBJ2-1; D perhaps matches TRBD1 (6 bases). From germline, CDR1 is KGHDR and CDR2 SFDVKD. V shed 8 bases and J shed 9 bases, with 19 bases lying between them. The CDR3 contains 14 residues.

Details on this clonotype: It may be a read error: a sequence one base away is much more abundant. The chain carries TRBV11-3 and TRBJ2-5, with a possible D match to TRBD1 (5 bases). The CDR3 spans 16 residues. Trimming stripped 4 bases from V and 1 base from J, with 16 bases between. Germline values: CDR1 SGHNT, CDR2 YENEEA. The CDR3 DNA sequence: TGTGCCAGCAGCTGGAAGATGACAGCGATCCAAGAGACCCAGTACTTC. It is translated as CASSWKMTAIQETQYF.

This clonotype was picked up many times. The rearrangement joins TRBV3-1 to TRBJ2-1, with a weak D call TRBD2 (5 bases). The CDR3 has 16 residues. Per germline, CDR1 LGHDT and CDR2 YNNKEL (reference sequence). Between the trimmed V and J ends, which lost 1 base and 9 bases, there was a span of 19 bases. In nucleotides, the CDR3 is TGTGCCAGCAGCCAAGTACTTACTAGTGTGTCCACTGAGCAGTTCTTC. The encoded protein is CASSQVLTSVSTEQFF.

This clonotype was counted many times. CDR3 nucleotide sequence: TGCAGCGTTGAGGGACAGGGACCTAACACCGGGGAGCTGTTTTTT. Amino acids: CSVEGQGPNTGELFF. This chain uses TRBV29-1 with TRBJ2-2, with 9 positions matching TRBD1. After removal of 3 bases from V and 2 bases from J, the junction contained 4 bases not matched to a gene. CDR1 is SQVTM and CDR2 is ANQGSEA in the germline V gene. The CDR3 is 15 amino acids.